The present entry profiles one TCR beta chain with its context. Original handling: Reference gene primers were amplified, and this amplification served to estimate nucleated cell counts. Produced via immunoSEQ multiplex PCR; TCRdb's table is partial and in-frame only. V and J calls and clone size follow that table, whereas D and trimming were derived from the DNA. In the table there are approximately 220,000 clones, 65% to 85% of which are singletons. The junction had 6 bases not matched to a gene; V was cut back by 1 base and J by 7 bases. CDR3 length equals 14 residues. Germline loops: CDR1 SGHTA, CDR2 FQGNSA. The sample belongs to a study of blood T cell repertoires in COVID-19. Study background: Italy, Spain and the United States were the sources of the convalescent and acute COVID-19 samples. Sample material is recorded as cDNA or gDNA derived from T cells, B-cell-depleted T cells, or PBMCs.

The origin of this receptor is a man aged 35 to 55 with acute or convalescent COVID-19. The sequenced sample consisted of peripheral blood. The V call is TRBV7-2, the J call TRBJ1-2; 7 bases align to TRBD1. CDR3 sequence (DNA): TGTGCCAGCAGCTTAGAATGGTCAGGGGGTGGCTACACCTTC. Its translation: CASSLEWSGGGYTF.